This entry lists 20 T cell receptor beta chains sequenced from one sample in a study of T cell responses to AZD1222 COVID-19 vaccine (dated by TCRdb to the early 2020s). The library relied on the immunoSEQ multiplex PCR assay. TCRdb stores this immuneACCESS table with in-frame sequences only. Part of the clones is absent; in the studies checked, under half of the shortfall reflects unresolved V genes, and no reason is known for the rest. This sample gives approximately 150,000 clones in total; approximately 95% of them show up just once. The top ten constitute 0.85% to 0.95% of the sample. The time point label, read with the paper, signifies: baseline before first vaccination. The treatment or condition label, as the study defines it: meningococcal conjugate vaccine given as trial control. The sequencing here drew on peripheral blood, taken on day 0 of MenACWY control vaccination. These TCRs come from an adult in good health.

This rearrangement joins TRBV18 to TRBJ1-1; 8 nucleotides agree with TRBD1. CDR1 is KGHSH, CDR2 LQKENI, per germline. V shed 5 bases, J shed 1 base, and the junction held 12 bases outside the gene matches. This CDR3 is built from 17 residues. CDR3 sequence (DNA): TGTGCCAGCTCAGCCCTCCAGGGGGCGGGGGGGAACACTGAAGCTTTCTTT. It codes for CASSALQGAGGNTEAFF.

The CDR3 region is CASSLRQGLFF. In DNA form, the CDR3 reads TGTGCCAGCAGCTTGCGCCAAGGGCTTTTCTTT. V is TRBV5-6 and J is TRBJ1-1; no reliable D call. Deletions cut 1 base from V and 13 bases from J, with 11 bases between. Germline lookup yields CDR1 SGHDT and CDR2 YYEEEE. The CDR3 runs to 11 residues.

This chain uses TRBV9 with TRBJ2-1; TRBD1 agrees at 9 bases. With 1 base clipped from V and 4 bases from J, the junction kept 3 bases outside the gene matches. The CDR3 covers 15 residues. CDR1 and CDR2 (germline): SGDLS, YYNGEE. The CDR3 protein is CASSVRQGGYNEQFF. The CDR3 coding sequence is TGTGCCAGCAGCGTAAGACAGGGGGGATACAATGAGCAGTTCTTC.

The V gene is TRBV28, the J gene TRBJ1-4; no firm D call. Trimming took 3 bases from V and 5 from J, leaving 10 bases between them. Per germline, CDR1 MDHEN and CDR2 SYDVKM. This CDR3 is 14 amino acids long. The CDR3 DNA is TGTGCCAGCAGTTTGCCCCTACTCAATGAAAAACTGTTTTTT. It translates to CASSLPLLNEKLFF.

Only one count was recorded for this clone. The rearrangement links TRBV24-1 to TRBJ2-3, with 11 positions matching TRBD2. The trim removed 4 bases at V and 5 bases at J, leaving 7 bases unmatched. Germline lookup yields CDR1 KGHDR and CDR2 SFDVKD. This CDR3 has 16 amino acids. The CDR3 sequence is CATSDWTSGYLDTQYF. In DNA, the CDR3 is TGTGCCACCAGTGACTGGACTAGCGGGTACTTAGATACGCAGTATTTT.

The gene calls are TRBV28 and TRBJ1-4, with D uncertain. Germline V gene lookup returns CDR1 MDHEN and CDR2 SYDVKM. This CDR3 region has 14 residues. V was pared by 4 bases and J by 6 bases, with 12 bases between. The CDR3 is CASSWSGGDEKLFF. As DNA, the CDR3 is TGTGCCAGCAGTTGGAGTGGCGGCGATGAAAAACTGTTTTTT. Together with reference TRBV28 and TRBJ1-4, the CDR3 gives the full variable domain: DVKVTQSSRYLVKRTGEKVFLECVQDMDHENMFWYRQDPGLGLRLIYFSYDVKMKEKGDIPEGYSVSREKKERFSLILESASTNQTSMYLCASSWSGGDEKLFFGSGTQLSVL.

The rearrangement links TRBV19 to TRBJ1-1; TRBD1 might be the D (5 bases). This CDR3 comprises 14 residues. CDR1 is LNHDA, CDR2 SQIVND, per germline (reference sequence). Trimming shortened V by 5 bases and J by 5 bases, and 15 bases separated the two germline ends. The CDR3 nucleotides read TGTGCCAGTAGTCCCCGGGACCCGTTAACTGAAGCTTTCTTT. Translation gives CASSPRDPLTEAFF.

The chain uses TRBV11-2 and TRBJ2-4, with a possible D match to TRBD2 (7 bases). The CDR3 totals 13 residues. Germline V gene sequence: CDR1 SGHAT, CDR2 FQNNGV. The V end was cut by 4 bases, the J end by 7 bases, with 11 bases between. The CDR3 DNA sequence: TGTGCCAGCAGCTCGGGGAGGGGGAACATTCAGTACTTC. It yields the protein CASSSGRGNIQYF.

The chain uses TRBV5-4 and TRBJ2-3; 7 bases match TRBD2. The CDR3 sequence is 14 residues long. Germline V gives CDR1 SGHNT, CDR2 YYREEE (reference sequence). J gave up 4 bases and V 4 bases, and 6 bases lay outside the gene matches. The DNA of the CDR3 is TGTGCCAGCAGCCCGATGACTAGCCCAGATACGCAGTATTTT. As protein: CASSPMTSPDTQYF.

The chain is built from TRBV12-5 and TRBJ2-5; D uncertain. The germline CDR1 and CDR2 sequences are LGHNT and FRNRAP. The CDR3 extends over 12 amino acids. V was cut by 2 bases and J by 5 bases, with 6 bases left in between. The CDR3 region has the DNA TGTGCTAGTGGTTTGAGGCAGGAGACCCAGTACTTC. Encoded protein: CASGLRQETQYF.

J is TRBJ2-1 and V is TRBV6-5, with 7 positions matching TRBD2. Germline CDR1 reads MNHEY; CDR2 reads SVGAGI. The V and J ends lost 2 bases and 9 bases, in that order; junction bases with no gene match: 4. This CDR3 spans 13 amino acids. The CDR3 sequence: CASSYGRGFEQFF. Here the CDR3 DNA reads TGTGCCAGCAGTTACGGGCGGGGGTTTGAGCAGTTCTTC.

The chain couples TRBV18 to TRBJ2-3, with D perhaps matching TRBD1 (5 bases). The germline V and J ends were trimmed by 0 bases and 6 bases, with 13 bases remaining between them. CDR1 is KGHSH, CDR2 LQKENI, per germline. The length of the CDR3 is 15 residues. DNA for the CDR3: TGTGCCAGCTCACCACCCGGTTCAGGGCCTGATACGCAGTATTTT. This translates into CASSPPGSGPDTQYF.

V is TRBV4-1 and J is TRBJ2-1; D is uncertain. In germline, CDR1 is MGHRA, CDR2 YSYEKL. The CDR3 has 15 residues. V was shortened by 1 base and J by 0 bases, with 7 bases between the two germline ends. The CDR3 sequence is CASSQASSSYNEQFF. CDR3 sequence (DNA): TGCGCCAGCAGCCAAGCGTCGAGCTCCTACAATGAGCAGTTCTTC.

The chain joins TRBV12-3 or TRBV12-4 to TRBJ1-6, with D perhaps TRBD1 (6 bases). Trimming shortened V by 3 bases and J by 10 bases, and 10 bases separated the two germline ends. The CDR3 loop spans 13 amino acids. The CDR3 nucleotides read TGTGCCAGCAGTTTCAAGGGGGACTCACCCCTCCACTTT. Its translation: CASSFKGDSPLHF.

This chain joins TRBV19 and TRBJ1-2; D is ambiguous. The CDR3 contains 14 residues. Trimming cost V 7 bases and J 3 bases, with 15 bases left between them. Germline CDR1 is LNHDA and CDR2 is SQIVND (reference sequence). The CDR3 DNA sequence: TGTGCCAGTACCCTCCTAAGCGAGCACTATGGCTACACCTTC. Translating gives CASTLLSEHYGYTF.

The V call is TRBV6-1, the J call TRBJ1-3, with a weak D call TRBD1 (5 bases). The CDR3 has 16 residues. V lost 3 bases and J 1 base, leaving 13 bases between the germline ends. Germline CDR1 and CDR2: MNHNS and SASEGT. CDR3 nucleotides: TGTGCCAGCAGTGATAGGTCCTGGGGGTCTGGAAACACCATATATTTT. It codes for CASSDRSWGSGNTIYF.

The CDR3 coding sequence is TGTGCCAGCAGCCCGATGACAGGGGGCACAGATACGCAGTATTTT. Translated, it gives CASSPMTGGTDTQYF. The chain has TRBV5-6 and TRBJ2-3; 8 bases are shared with TRBD1. CDR3 size: 15 residues. Germline V lookup: CDR1 SGHDT, CDR2 YYEEEE. V shed 4 bases and J 1 base; nucleotides not matched to a gene: 5.

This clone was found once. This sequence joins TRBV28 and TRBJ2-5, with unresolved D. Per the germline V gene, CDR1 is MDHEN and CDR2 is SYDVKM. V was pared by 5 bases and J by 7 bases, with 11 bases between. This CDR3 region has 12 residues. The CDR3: CASSRRWGTQYF. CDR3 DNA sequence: TGTGCCAGCAGTCGAAGGTGGGGGACCCAGTACTTC.

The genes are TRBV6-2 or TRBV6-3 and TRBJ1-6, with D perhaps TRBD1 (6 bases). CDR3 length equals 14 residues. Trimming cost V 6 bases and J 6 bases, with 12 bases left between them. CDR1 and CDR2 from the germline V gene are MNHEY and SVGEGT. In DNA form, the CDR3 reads TGTGCCAGCAGCCACAGGGTTCGTAATTCACCCCTCCACTTT. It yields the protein CASSHRVRNSPLHF.

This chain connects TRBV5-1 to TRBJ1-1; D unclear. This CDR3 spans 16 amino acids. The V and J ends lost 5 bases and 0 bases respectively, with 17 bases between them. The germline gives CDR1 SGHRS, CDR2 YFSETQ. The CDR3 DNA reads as TGCGCCAGCAGGTTTGGTGGGCCCCCAGTGAACACTGAAGCTTTCTTT. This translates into CASRFGGPPVNTEAFF. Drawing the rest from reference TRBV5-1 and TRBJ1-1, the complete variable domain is KAGVTQTPRYLIKTRGQQVTLSCSPISGHRSVSWYQQTPGQGLQFLFEYFSETQRNKGNFPGRFSGRQFSNSRSEMNVSTLELGDSALYLCASRFGGPPVNTEAFFGQGTRLTVV.